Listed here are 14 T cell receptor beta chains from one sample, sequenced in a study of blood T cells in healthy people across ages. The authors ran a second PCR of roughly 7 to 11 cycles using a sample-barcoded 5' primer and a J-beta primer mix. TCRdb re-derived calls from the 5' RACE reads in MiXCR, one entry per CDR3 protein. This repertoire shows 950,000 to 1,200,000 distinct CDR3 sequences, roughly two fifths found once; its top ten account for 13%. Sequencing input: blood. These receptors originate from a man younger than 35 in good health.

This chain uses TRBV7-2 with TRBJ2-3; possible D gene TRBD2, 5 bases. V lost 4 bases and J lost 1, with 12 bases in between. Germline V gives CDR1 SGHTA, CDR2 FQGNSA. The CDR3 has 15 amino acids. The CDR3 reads CASSSSRERTDTQYF. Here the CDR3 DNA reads TGTGCCAGCAGCTCCTCCCGGGAACGCACAGATACGCAGTATTTT.

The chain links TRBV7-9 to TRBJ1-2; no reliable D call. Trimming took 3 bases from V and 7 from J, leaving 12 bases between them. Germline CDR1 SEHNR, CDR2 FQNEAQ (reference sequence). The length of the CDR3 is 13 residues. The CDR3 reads CASSFGTGSGYTF. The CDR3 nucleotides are TGTGCCAGCAGCTTCGGAACCGGCTCTGGCTACACCTTC.

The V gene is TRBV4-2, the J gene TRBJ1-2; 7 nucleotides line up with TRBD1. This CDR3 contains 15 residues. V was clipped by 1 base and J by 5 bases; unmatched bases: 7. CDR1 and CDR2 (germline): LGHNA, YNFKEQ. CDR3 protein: CASSQADRDFYGYTF. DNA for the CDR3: TGTGCCAGCAGCCAAGCCGACAGGGATTTTTATGGCTACACCTTC.

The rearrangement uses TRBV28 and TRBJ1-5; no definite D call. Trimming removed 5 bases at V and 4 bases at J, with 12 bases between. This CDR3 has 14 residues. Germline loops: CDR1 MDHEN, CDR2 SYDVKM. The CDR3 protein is CASSHQQGNQPQHF. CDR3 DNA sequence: TGTGCCAGCAGTCATCAACAAGGGAATCAGCCCCAGCATTTT.

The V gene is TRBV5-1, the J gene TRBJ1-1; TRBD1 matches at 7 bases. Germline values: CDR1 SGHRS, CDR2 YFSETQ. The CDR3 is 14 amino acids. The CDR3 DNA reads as TGCGCTACCAGGGGGGAACTCTGGAACACTGAAGCTTTCTTT. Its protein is CATRGELWNTEAFF.

The CDR3 DNA is TGCAGTGCTTTCTATCCGGGACAGGGCCCTAACTATGGCTACACCTTC. Translating it yields CSAFYPGQGPNYGYTF. The chain joins TRBV20-1 to TRBJ1-2; 9 nucleotides agree with TRBD1. V gave up 5 bases and J gave up 0 bases; unmatched junction bases: 10. CDR1 DFQATT and CDR2 SNEGSKA come from the germline V gene (reference sequence). This CDR3 has 16 amino acids.

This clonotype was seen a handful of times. This chain's CDR3 is CATREGENTEAFF. Here the CDR3 DNA reads TGTGCCACCAGGGAGGGAGAGAACACTGAAGCTTTCTTT. V gene TRBV24-1 combines with J gene TRBJ1-1, with D hard to call. The CDR3 consists of 13 residues. V lost 7 bases and J 1 base, leaving 9 bases between the germline ends. CDR1 KGHDR and CDR2 SFDVKD come from the germline V gene.

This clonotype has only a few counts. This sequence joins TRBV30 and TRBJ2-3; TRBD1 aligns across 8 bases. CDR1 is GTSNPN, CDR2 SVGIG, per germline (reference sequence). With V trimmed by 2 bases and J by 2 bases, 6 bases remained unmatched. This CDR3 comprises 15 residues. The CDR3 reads CAWSPGQGDTDTQYF. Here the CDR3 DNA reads TGTGCCTGGAGTCCCGGACAGGGTGACACAGATACGCAGTATTTT.

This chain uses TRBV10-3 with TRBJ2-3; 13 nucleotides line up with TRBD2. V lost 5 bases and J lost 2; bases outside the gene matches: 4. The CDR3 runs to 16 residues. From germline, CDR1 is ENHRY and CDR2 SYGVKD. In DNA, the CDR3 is TGTGCCATCAGTCGACTAGCGGGAGGAGACACAGATACGCAGTATTTT. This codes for CAISRLAGGDTDTQYF.

CDR3 sequence reads: CASSLVAGGLTYEQYF. The CDR3 nucleotides read TGTGCCAGCAGCTTAGTGGCAGGGGGCTTAACCTACGAGCAGTACTTC. The chain couples TRBV7-8 to TRBJ2-7; 8 bases fit TRBD1. V trimming: 1 base; J trimming: 2 bases; junction bases outside the gene matches: 7. Per the germline V gene, CDR1 is SGHVS and CDR2 is FQNEAQ. The CDR3 runs to 16 residues.

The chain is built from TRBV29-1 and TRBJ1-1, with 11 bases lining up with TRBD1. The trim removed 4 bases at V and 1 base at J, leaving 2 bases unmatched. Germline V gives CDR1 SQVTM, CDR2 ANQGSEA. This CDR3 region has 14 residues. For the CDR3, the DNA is TGCAGCGTTGGGACAGGGGGCCGGAACACTGAAGCTTTCTTT. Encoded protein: CSVGTGGRNTEAFF.

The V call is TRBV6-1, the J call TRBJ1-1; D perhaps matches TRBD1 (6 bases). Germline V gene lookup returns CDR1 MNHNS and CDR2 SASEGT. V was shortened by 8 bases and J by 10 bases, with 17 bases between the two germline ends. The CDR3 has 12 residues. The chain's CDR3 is CASQNREKRAFF. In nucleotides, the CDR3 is TGTGCCAGCCAAAACAGGGAGAAAAGAGCTTTCTTT.

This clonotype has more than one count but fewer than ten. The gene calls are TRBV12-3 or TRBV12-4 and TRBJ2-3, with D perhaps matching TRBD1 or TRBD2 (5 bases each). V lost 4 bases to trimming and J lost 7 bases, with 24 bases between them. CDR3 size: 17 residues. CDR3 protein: CASSSQKGPHLPYTQYF. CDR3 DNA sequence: TGTGCCAGCAGTTCGCAGAAGGGACCGCATCTGCCGTATACGCAGTATTTT.

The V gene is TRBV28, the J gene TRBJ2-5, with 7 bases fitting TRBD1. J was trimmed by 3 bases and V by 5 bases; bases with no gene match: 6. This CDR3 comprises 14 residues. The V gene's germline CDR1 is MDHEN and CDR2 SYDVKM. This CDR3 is CASSTGTEKETQYF. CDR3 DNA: TGTGCCAGCAGTACCGGGACAGAAAAAGAGACCCAGTACTTC.